This T cell receptor (beta chain) was obtained from a study of vaccination effects on CD4 cells after COVID-19. Sequenced by immunoSEQ multiplex PCR; TCRdb stores in-frame clones only, minus some. Of approximately 26,000 clones listed, about 75% are singletons. On this clone: Its antigen is not identified.

Within the ViraFEST assay, antigen-specific CD4+ T cells underwent expansion with viral peptide pools prior to sequencing. The culture ran for roughly ten days before CD4+ T cells were isolated. Confirmation by PCR established that the person had SARS-CoV-2 infection between March and December 2020. The receptor was derived from a human donor who had a prior SARS-CoV-2 infection. The specimen was CD4+ T cells from PBMCs cultured with SARS-CoV-2 spike peptides, collected before COVID-19 vaccination.

This chain's CDR3 is CASSVRSTQETQYF. In nucleotides, the CDR3 is TGTGCCAGCAGCGTACGGTCAACCCAAGAGACCCAGTACTTC. This chain joins TRBV7-9 and TRBJ2-5; no reliable D call. This CDR3 has 14 residues. Germline CDR1 reads SEHNR; CDR2 reads FQNEAQ (reference sequence). Trimming took 5 bases from V and 1 from J, leaving 11 bases between them.